The 23 T cell receptor beta chains in this list originate from one sample, sequenced in a study of T cells in Graves' hyperthyroidism and ophthalmopathy. It was RNA transcripts that yielded the amplified TCR beta CDR3 regions. When the TCR CDR3 underwent first-round RT-PCR, the HTBI primer set was used. TCRdb ran MiXCR on the multiplex PCR reads and lists one entry per CDR3 protein. This sample has nearly 750,000 distinct CDR3 sequences; approximately 36% occur once, and the top ten carry 31%. The sequenced sample consisted of blood. The receptor source for this set is a woman in her thirties or forties with Graves' hyperthyroidism.

Comments on this clonotype: A much larger clone differs by one base, so this may be a read error. The chain has TRBV24-1 and TRBJ1-1; D not certain. Per germline, CDR1 KGHDR and CDR2 SFDVKD. Deletions cut 5 bases from V and 8 bases from J, with 8 bases between. The CDR3 has 11 amino acids. The CDR3 sequence is CATSVEAEAFF. CDR3 nucleotide sequence: TGTGCCACCAGTGTAGAAGCAGAAGCTTTCTTT.

This chain links TRBV6-1 with TRBJ1-5, with no clear D. Germline CDR1 reads MNHNS; CDR2 reads SASEGT. V was clipped by 4 bases and J by 5 bases, with 18 bases between them. The length of the CDR3 is 16 residues. The CDR3 reads CASSARKWESDQPQHF. The CDR3 nucleotides read TGTGCCAGCAGTGCAAGAAAGTGGGAGTCGGATCAGCCCCAGCATTTT.

The CDR3 reads CASMGPGRKYSNQPQHF. CDR3 sequence (DNA): TGTGCCAGTATGGGACCTGGACGGAAGTATAGCAATCAGCCCCAGCATTTT. J is TRBJ1-5 and V is TRBV6-5; tentatively, D is TRBD1 (5 bases). This CDR3 has 17 residues. Germline values: CDR1 MNHEY, CDR2 SVGAGI. V was trimmed by 9 bases and J by 0 bases, leaving 21 bases between them.

This chain links TRBV6-2 or TRBV6-3 with TRBJ1-3; tentative D call: TRBD1 (6 bases). This CDR3 has 16 residues. Germline V gene data show CDR1 as MNHEY and CDR2 as SVGEGT. The V and J ends lost 1 base and 0 bases respectively, with 10 bases between them. Written as DNA, the CDR3 is TGTGCCAGCAGTTACTGGACAGCGTTCTCTGGAAACACCATATATTTT. Residues: CASSYWTAFSGNTIYF.

This clonotype was detected many times. One junction end does not reproduce the germline sequence, and a read error may be involved. The chain is built from TRBV19 and TRBJ2-7; D remains unclear. The germline V gene encodes CDR1 LNHDA and CDR2 SQIVND (reference sequence). The CDR3 runs 13 residues. CDR3 residues: CASGMTGYYEQYF. The CDR3 coding sequence is TGTGCCAGTGGTATGACCGGATATTACGAGCAGTACTTC.

The V gene is TRBV12-3 or TRBV12-4, the J gene TRBJ2-5; D is unresolved. V lost 5 bases, J lost 0 bases, and 13 bases lay in between. CDR3 length: 15 residues. CDR3 DNA sequence: TGTGCCAGCAGTCCTCTAGTCACGTACCAAGAGACCCAGTACTTC. Translation: CASSPLVTYQETQYF.

This clonotype was observed a few times. The V call is TRBV6-5, the J call TRBJ1-5; D unclear. Germline loops: CDR1 MNHEY, CDR2 SVGAGI. Trimming removed 0 bases at V and 0 bases at J, with 6 bases between. The CDR3 consists of 15 residues. CDR3 sequence: CASSYSYLSNQPQHF. The CDR3 DNA is TGTGCCAGCAGTTACTCGTATCTTAGCAATCAGCCCCAGCATTTT.

Of note for this clonotype: One end of the junction is discordant with germline, which a read error may explain. The chain has TRBV11-2 and TRBJ1-4, with TRBD1 identical over 10 bases. Germline-derived CDR1 and CDR2 are SGHAT and FQNNGV. There are 16 residues in the CDR3. CDR3 sequence (DNA): TGTGCCAGCAGTGCCGGGACAGGGGTCTTCAATGAAAAACCGTTTTTT. Amino acid sequence: CASSAGTGVFNEKPFF.

This clonotype was counted a few times. The chain is built from TRBV6-5 and TRBJ2-7; D not certain. V lost 6 bases and J lost 3, with 15 bases in between. The CDR3 is made up of 14 amino acids. Germline V gene lookup returns CDR1 MNHEY and CDR2 SVGAGI. The CDR3 loop is CASSPNGQYYEQYF. For the CDR3, the DNA is TGTGCCAGCAGCCCCAATGGGCAGTACTACGAGCAGTACTTC.

The chain recombines TRBV20-1 with TRBJ2-3; 7 bases align to TRBD2. With 2 bases clipped from V and 10 bases from J, the junction kept 21 bases outside the gene matches. The CDR3 sequence is 17 residues long. Germline V CDR1 and CDR2: DFQATT, SNEGSKA (reference sequence). Here the CDR3 reads CSARRVEGGAGLSSQYF. DNA for the CDR3: TGCAGTGCTAGACGGGTCGAGGGTGGAGCGGGGCTCTCCTCGCAGTATTTT.

At least ten counts were recorded for this clonotype. The chain couples TRBV7-2 to TRBJ2-7; TRBD2 agrees at 8 bases. Germline V gene sequence: CDR1 SGHTA, CDR2 FQGNSA. The V segment lost 7 bases and the J segment 5 bases; nucleotides outside the gene matches: 7. The CDR3 has 13 residues. The CDR3 loop reads CASNLAGGDEQYF. In DNA, the CDR3 is TGTGCCAGCAACCTAGCGGGCGGCGACGAGCAGTACTTC. Combining the CDR3 with reference TRBV7-2 and TRBJ2-7 gives the whole variable domain GAGVSQSPSNKVTEKGKDVELRCDPISGHTALYWYRQSLGQGLEFLIYFQGNSAPDKSGLPSDRFSAERTGGSVSTLTIQRTQQEDSAVYLCASNLAGGDEQYFGPGTRLTVT.

In its sample, this clonotype was seen many times. The rearrangement links TRBV10-1 to TRBJ1-1; weak D call: TRBD1 (5 bases). The CDR3 loop spans 13 amino acids. Germline values: CDR1 WNHNN, CDR2 SYGVQD (reference sequence). The V gene lost 8 bases and the J gene lost 5 bases, with 15 bases spanning the gap. The CDR3 is CASSPGRETEAFF. In nucleotides, the CDR3 is TGCGCCAGCTCCCCGGGACGCGAAACTGAAGCTTTCTTT.

The count of this clonotype is one. The chain carries TRBV7-9 and TRBJ2-7, with TRBD1 identical over 8 bases. The CDR3 runs to 13 residues. J lost 3 bases, V lost 10 bases, and 8 bases had no gene match. Germline lookup yields CDR1 SEHNR and CDR2 FQNEAQ (reference sequence). The CDR3 loop reads CATDRDRNYEQYF. The CDR3 DNA reads TGTGCCACCGACCGGGACAGGAACTACGAGCAGTACTTC. The entire variable domain, with the rest obtained from reference TRBV7-9 and TRBJ2-7, is as follows: DTGVSQNPRHKITKRGQNVTFRCDPISEHNRLYWYRQTLGQGPEFLTYFQNEAQLEKSRLLSDRFSAERPKGSFSTLEIQRTEQGDSAMYLCATDRDRNYEQYFGPGTRLTVT.

This clonotype appeared a few times. The V call is TRBV25-1, the J call TRBJ2-2, with D unresolved. Trimming stripped 5 bases from V and 4 bases from J, with 11 bases between. CDR3 length: 14 amino acids. Germline CDR1 MGHDK, CDR2 SYGVNS. CDR3 region: CASSTQSTTGELFF. CDR3 DNA sequence: TGTGCCAGCAGTACCCAGTCTACCACCGGGGAGCTGTTTTTT.

This clonotype appeared a single time. A read error is possible here, since a much larger clone lies one base away. The chain carries TRBV6-5 and TRBJ1-1; D ambiguous. Germline V lookup: CDR1 MNHEY, CDR2 SVGAGI. The CDR3 runs to 13 residues. CDR3 amino acids: CASSNLFRTGAFF. As DNA, the CDR3 is TGTGCCAGCAGTAACCTGTTCCGCACTGGAGCTTTCTTT.

This clonotype came up once. The rearrangement links TRBV2 to TRBJ1-4; D might be TRBD1 (6 bases). V lost 6 bases and J 5 bases, leaving 19 bases between the germline ends. CDR1 is SNHLY and CDR2 is FYNNEI in the germline V gene. This CDR3 is built from 16 residues. CDR3: CASRTSGGAGNEKLFF. In nucleotides, the CDR3 is TGTGCCAGCAGGACTAGCGGGGGGGCTGGCAATGAAAAACTGTTTTTT.

This clonotype showed up just a few times. The chain recombines TRBV28 with TRBJ1-2; no clear D. This CDR3 is built from 18 residues. Trimming pared 8 bases from V and 4 bases from J, leaving 29 bases between. Germline V gene sequence: CDR1 MDHEN, CDR2 SYDVKM. CDR3 bases: TGTGCCAGCTTGATGATCGTATCGTCAGACACCTCCGGCTATGGCTACACCTTC. This gives the protein CASLMIVSSDTSGYGYTF.

This clonotype was counted many times. The chain carries TRBV10-3 and TRBJ1-5; weak D call: TRBD1 (5 bases). The CDR3 covers 13 residues. Germline-derived CDR1 and CDR2 are ENHRY and SYGVKD. V was trimmed by 10 bases and J by 5 bases, leaving 15 bases between them. The CDR3 bases are TGTGCCACCTCCCGGGTGGGGGATCAGCCCCAGCATTTT. Its translation is CATSRVGDQPQHF.

There are many counts of this clonotype. This rearrangement joins TRBV25-1 to TRBJ1-1; maybe TRBD1 (5 bases). The CDR3 runs 17 residues. Germline V gene data show CDR1 as MGHDK and CDR2 as SYGVNS. Trimming cost V 3 bases and J 7 bases, with 24 bases left between them. CDR3 sequence: CASSDFFVMGRFLEAFF. The CDR3 nucleotides read TGTGCCAGCAGTGATTTTTTTGTGATGGGGCGGTTTCTTGAAGCTTTCTTT. The complete variable domain, with remaining parts taken from reference TRBV25-1 and TRBJ1-1, reads EADIYQTPRYLVIGTGKKITLECSQTMGHDKMYWYQQDPGMELHLIHYSYGVNSTEKGDLSSESTVSRIRTEHFPLTLESARPSHTSQYLCASSDFFVMGRFLEAFFGQGTRLTVV.

This clonotype was found a few times. This chain connects TRBV6-1 to TRBJ2-2; 8 bases are a match to TRBD1. The CDR3 runs 16 residues. Germline CDR1 reads MNHNS; CDR2 reads SASEGT. V trimming: 8 bases; J trimming: 6 bases; junction bases outside the gene matches: 14. The CDR3 sequence is CASSRGPGGGSGELFF. The CDR3, as DNA: TGTGCCAGCTCCCGTGGGCCAGGGGGCGGGTCCGGGGAGCTGTTTTTT.

About this clonotype itself: A read error is likely, as this CDR3 ends without the conserved phenylalanine or tryptophan. V gene TRBV12-3 or TRBV12-4 combines with J gene TRBJ2-7; D remains ambiguous. The CDR3 runs 12 residues. V lost 6 bases and J lost 5, with 11 bases in between. CDR3 protein: CASSLDGNEQYI. CDR3 nucleotide sequence: TGTGCCAGCAGCCTCGATGGAAACGAGCAGTACATC.

V gene TRBV24-1 combines with J gene TRBJ1-2, with D maybe TRBD1 (5 bases). The CDR3 length is 11 residues. Germline lookup yields CDR1 KGHDR and CDR2 SFDVKD. Trimming took off 9 bases at V and 4 bases at J, with 8 bases between the two ends. This chain's CDR3 is CATDDSYGYTF. DNA of the CDR3: TGTGCCACCGATGACAGCTATGGCTACACCTTC.

Remarks on this clonotype: An end of the junction differs from the germline gene, which may be a read error. The chain carries TRBV5-6 and TRBJ1-1, with D possibly TRBD1 on 6 matching bases. Germline V gives CDR1 SGHDT, CDR2 YYEEEE. This CDR3 region has 17 residues. In DNA, the CDR3 is TGTGCCAGCAGCTTGGGGAATACAGGGTGGTGGAACACTGAAGCTCTCTTT. This sequence encodes CASSLGNTGWWNTEALF. Full variable domain (rest looked up from reference TRBV5-6 and TRBJ1-1): DAGVTQSPTHLIKTRGQQVTLRCSPKSGHDTVSWYQQALGQGPQFIFQYYEEEERQRGNFPDRFSGHQFPNYSSELNVNALLLGDSALYLCASSLGNTGWWNTEALFGQGTRLTVV.